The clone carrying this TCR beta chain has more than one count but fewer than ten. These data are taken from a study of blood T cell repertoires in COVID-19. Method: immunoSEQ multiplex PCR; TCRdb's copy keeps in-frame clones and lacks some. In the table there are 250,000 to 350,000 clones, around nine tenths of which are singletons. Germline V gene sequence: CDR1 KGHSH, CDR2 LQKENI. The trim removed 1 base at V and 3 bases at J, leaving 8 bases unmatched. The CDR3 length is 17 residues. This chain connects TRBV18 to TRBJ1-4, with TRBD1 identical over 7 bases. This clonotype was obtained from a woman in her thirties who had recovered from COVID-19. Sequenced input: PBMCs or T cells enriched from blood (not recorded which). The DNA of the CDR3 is TGTGCCAGCTCACCACTCATCAGGGGGGCAGCTAATGAAAAACTGTTTTTT. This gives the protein CASSPLIRGAANEKLFF.